The rows below give T cell receptor beta chains drawn from one sample of a study of shared clonotypes between healthy human individuals. TCRdb keeps only in-frame clones here, not all; method: immunoSEQ multiplex PCR. Among more than 600,000 clones listed, about 90% were seen once. Sequences were obtained from naive CD8+ T cells sorted from blood. Every receptor here comes from a man aged 25-40 years in good health. CDR3s include the opening cysteine and the closing phenylalanine or tryptophan. For some rows the clone size is stated as once, few or many, or as a class when expanded; others skip it.

V gene: TRBV19; clone size: NA; J gene: TRBJ2-5; CDR3 protein: CASSMTLRVQETQYF
V gene: TRBV11-2; clone size: NA; J gene: TRBJ2-3; CDR3 protein: CASSLDSGRALVDTQYF
V gene: TRBV11-2; clone size: NA; J gene: TRBJ2-2; CDR3 protein: CASSSPGTGELFF
V gene: TRBV2; clone size: NA; J gene: TRBJ1-4; CDR3 protein: CASTPRSRGRFF
V gene: TRBV6-1; clone size: NA; J gene: TRBJ2-2; CDR3 protein: CASHRVGTGELFF
V gene: TRBV5-1; clone size: NA; J gene: TRBJ2-7; CDR3 protein: CASSRPDRGSYEQYF
V gene: TRBV6-5; clone size: once; J gene: TRBJ2-7; CDR3 protein: CASSYWGTGGYEQYF
V gene: TRBV5-1; clone size: NA; J gene: TRBJ1-3; CDR3 protein: CASSLYEGPGNTIYF
V gene: TRBV29-1; clone size: NA; J gene: TRBJ1-2; CDR3 protein: CSLGTGYTF
V gene: TRBV7-9; clone size: few; J gene: TRBJ2-1; CDR3 protein: CASSLVWREQFF
V gene: TRBV14; clone size: NA; J gene: TRBJ2-1; CDR3 protein: CASSPSTDRGFYNEQFF
V gene: TRBV15; clone size: NA; J gene: TRBJ2-1; CDR3 protein: CATSPGTSGYNEQFF
V gene: TRBV11-2; clone size: NA; J gene: TRBJ2-2; CDR3 protein: CASSPIGGPTGELFF
V gene: TRBV6-1; clone size: NA; J gene: TRBJ2-5; CDR3 protein: CASRLTGGGQETQYF
V gene: TRBV6-5; clone size: NA; J gene: TRBJ2-1; CDR3 protein: CASSYAVDNEQFF
V gene: TRBV28; clone size: few; J gene: TRBJ1-1; CDR3 protein: CASSKWGINAEAFF
V gene: TRBV7-9; clone size: NA; J gene: TRBJ2-4; CDR3 protein: CASSGELDRRNIQYF
V gene: TRBV27; clone size: NA; J gene: TRBJ2-1; CDR3 protein: CASSHRDSDNEQFF
V gene: TRBV7-8; clone size: NA; J gene: TRBJ1-4; CDR3 protein: CASSPEPFGRLATNEKLFF
V gene: TRBV29-1; clone size: NA; J gene: TRBJ1-2; CDR3 protein: CSVEDPPGISHYGYTF
V gene: TRBV2; clone size: NA; J gene: TRBJ2-4; CDR3 protein: CASTSAQAKNIQYF
V gene: TRBV21-1; clone size: NA; J gene: TRBJ1-2; CDR3 protein: CASHKGEGDDRNYGYTF
V gene: TRBV29-1; clone size: NA; J gene: TRBJ1-2; CDR3 protein: CSVADGTYGYTF
V gene: TRBV4-3; clone size: NA; J gene: TRBJ1-5; CDR3 protein: CASSQEINSNQPQHF
V gene: TRBV6-1; clone size: NA; J gene: NA; CDR3 protein: CASSEAEAGAYEQYF
V gene: TRBV5-6; clone size: NA; J gene: TRBJ2-7; CDR3 protein: CASSPPRGDYEQYF
V gene: TRBV7-9; clone size: NA; J gene: TRBJ2-7; CDR3 protein: CASSPMDGYEQYF
V gene: TRBV19; clone size: NA; J gene: TRBJ2-2; CDR3 protein: CASSIVSGGELFF
V gene: TRBV7-9; clone size: NA; J gene: TRBJ1-2; CDR3 protein: CASSAEQGPTNYGYTF